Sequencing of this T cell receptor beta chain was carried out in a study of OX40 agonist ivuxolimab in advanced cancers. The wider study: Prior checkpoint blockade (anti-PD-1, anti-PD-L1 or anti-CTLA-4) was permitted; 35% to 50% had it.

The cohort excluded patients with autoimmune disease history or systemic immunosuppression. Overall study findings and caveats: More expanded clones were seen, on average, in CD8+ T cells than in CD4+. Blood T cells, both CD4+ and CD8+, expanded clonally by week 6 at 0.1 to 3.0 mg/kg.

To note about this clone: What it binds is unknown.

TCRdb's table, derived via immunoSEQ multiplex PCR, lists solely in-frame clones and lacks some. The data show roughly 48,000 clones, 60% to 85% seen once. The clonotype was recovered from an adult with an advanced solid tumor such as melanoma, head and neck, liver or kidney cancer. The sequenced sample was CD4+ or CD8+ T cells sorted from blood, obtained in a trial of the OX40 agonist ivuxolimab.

The CDR3 coding sequence is TGTGCCAGCAGCCGTATGACTAGCGAGACCCAGTACTTC. Protein product: CASSRMTSETQYF. J is TRBJ2-5 and V is TRBV4-2; TRBD2 aligns across 7 bases. Looked up from germline, CDR1 is LGHNA and CDR2 is YNFKEQ. Unmatched junction bases numbered 4, after V lost 4 bases and J lost 5 bases. The CDR3 covers 13 residues.